This T cell receptor (beta chain) was captured by sequencing in a study of cytomegalovirus exposure and HLA in healthy donors. Study findings and constraints: Later, an analysis found that TCR clusters from the first cohort tended to co-occur in the roughly 110 validation repertoires. The listing of 150 to 200 TCR beta chains classed them as cytomegalovirus-associated.

Only in-frame clones appear in the TCRdb table, and some are missing; sequencing was by immunoSEQ multiplex PCR. The data show some 140,000 clones, roughly nine tenths seen once. Regarding this clone: What it binds is unknown.

V lost 6 bases, J lost 0 bases, and 12 bases lay in between. CDR3 size: 15 residues. Germline V gives CDR1 MNHNS, CDR2 SASEGT. The sample was PBMCs. This receptor was obtained from a man aged 18 to 30 in good health and CMV-seronegative. The chain recombines TRBV6-1 with TRBJ1-5, with D perhaps TRBD1 (5 bases). CDR3 bases: TGTGCCAGCAGAGATGGACATCATAGCAATCAGCCCCAGCATTTT. Amino acids: CASRDGHHSNQPQHF.